This passage covers 21 T cell receptor beta chains from one sample sequenced in a study of blood T cell repertoires in COVID-19. The assay was immunoSEQ multiplex PCR, and TCRdb's table has in-frame clones only and misses some. The sample lists some 83,000 clones, 81% seen once, with approximately 44% in the top ten. Sequencing used peripheral blood. The receptors stem from a man older than 75 with acute or convalescent COVID-19.

V usage is TRBV5-1 and J usage is TRBJ2-2; 7 positions match TRBD1. The CDR3 totals 16 residues. Looked up from germline, CDR1 is SGHRS and CDR2 is YFSETQ. The V segment lost 3 bases and the J segment 4 bases; nucleotides outside the gene matches: 9. CDR3 sequence: CASSSGTAASTGELFF. The DNA for the CDR3 is TGCGCCAGCAGCTCGGGGACAGCCGCTTCCACCGGGGAGCTGTTTTTT.

The chain has TRBV10-3 and TRBJ1-1; possible D gene TRBD1, 5 bases. Trimming pared 6 bases from V and 5 bases from J, leaving 13 bases between. Germline CDR1 ENHRY, CDR2 SYGVKD. CDR3 length: 13 amino acids. CDR3 sequence reads: CAIRQESSTEAFF. CDR3 sequence (DNA): TGTGCCATCAGACAGGAATCGAGTACTGAAGCTTTCTTT.

V usage is TRBV25-1 and J usage is TRBJ2-1; 12 nucleotides align to TRBD2. The CDR3 totals 13 residues. V trimming: 5 bases; J trimming: 12 bases; junction bases outside the gene matches: 5. Germline V lookup: CDR1 MGHDK, CDR2 SYGVNS. CDR3: CASSRLAGVSQFF. The DNA of the CDR3 is TGTGCCAGCAGTAGACTAGCGGGAGTTTCGCAGTTCTTC.

This clone was recorded a few times. The rearrangement joins TRBV9 to TRBJ2-2; weak D call: TRBD2 (7 bases). Trimming pared 2 bases from V and 0 bases from J, leaving 17 bases between. CDR3 length: 18 residues. Germline V gene sequence: CDR1 SGDLS, CDR2 YYNGEE. The CDR3 coding sequence is TGTGCCAGCAGCGTTGGGCTCGCGGGGGCCCCGAACACCGGGGAGCTGTTTTTT. It translates to CASSVGLAGAPNTGELFF.

The chain has TRBV20-1 and TRBJ2-1; no firm D call. The germline gives CDR1 DFQATT, CDR2 SNEGSKA (reference sequence). V lost 0 bases and J lost 10, with 7 bases in between. The CDR3 consists of 11 residues. CDR3 residues: CSARETVEQFF. DNA for the CDR3: TGCAGTGCTAGAGAAACAGTCGAGCAGTTCTTC.

This chain connects TRBV5-1 to TRBJ2-1; perhaps TRBD1 as D (5 bases). The germline CDR1 and CDR2 sequences are SGHRS and YFSETQ. The CDR3 is 17 residues long. Trimming stripped 6 bases from V and 9 bases from J, with 28 bases between. The CDR3 loop is CASTTSTPQEGDSEQFF. CDR3 nucleotides: TGCGCCAGCACAACCTCGACGCCACAGGAAGGGGATAGTGAGCAGTTCTTC. Looking up the rest from reference TRBV5-1 and TRBJ2-1 gives the full variable domain: KAGVTQTPRYLIKTRGQQVTLSCSPISGHRSVSWYQQTPGQGLQFLFEYFSETQRNKGNFPGRFSGRQFSNSRSEMNVSTLELGDSALYLCASTTSTPQEGDSEQFFGPGTRLTVL.

This clone was seen a few times. The rearrangement uses TRBV6-5 and TRBJ1-2, with D perhaps matching TRBD1 (5 bases). Trimming cost V 4 bases and J 8 bases, with 17 bases left between them. The CDR3 is made up of 14 amino acids. Germline-derived CDR1 and CDR2 are MNHEY and SVGAGI. CDR3 sequence reads: CASSWDGGRRGYTF. DNA of the CDR3: TGTGCCAGCAGTTGGGACGGCGGGAGAAGAGGCTACACCTTC.

The chain recombines TRBV28 with TRBJ2-3; D gene uncertain. This CDR3 has 13 amino acids. Looked up from germline, CDR1 is MDHEN and CDR2 is SYDVKM. Trimming removed 6 bases from V and 6 bases from J, with 13 bases in between. The CDR3 nucleotides are TGTGCCAGCAGGACTGTCCTTCCGGATACGCAGTATTTT. The encoded protein is CASRTVLPDTQYF.

The count of this clone is one. The V call is TRBV20-1, the J call TRBJ2-5; D possibly corresponds to TRBD2 (6 bases). The CDR3 runs 11 residues. V dropped 6 bases and J dropped 5 bases, with 10 bases sitting between them. CDR1 and CDR2 from the germline V gene are DFQATT and SNEGSKA (reference sequence). The CDR3 loop reads CSAGLWETQYF. The CDR3 region has the DNA TGCAGTGCGGGACTGTGGGAGACCCAGTACTTC.

The chain is built from TRBV28 and TRBJ1-4, with a tentative D call TRBD1 (6 bases). The V end lost 3 bases, the J end lost 7 bases, and 12 bases lay between the germline ends. CDR3 size: 14 residues. Per the germline V gene, CDR1 is MDHEN and CDR2 is SYDVKM. The DNA of the CDR3 is TGTGCCAGCAGTTTTCTGTCAGGGGTTGAAAAACTGTTTTTT. Translating gives CASSFLSGVEKLFF.

This clone was observed a handful of times. This chain connects TRBV5-1 to TRBJ1-2; a possible D gene is TRBD1 (5 bases). With 1 base removed from V and 4 bases from J, the gap between germline ends came to 14 bases. The CDR3 consists of 15 residues. CDR1 and CDR2 (germline): SGHRS, YFSETQ. Written as DNA, the CDR3 is TGCGCCAGCAGCTTGCAGCCCCAGGGCGGCTATGGCTACACCTTC. It codes for CASSLQPQGGYGYTF.

This clone appeared a few times. DNA of the CDR3: TGTGCCAGCTCACCTGGGGGGGCCAATCAGCCCCAGCATTTT. This gives the protein CASSPGGANQPQHF. The V call is TRBV18, the J call TRBJ1-5, with D possibly TRBD1 on 6 matching bases. This CDR3 comprises 14 residues. The germline CDR1 and CDR2 sequences are KGHSH and LQKENI. V was shortened by 3 bases and J by 3 bases, with 9 bases between the two germline ends.

The chain links TRBV5-1 to TRBJ1-4; D not resolved. CDR1 and CDR2 from the germline V gene are SGHRS and YFSETQ. The germline V and J ends were trimmed by 4 bases and 6 bases, with 10 bases remaining between them. The CDR3 totals 13 residues. The DNA for the CDR3 is TGCGCCAGCAGCGTTCAGTCTGATGAAAAACTGTTTTTT. Translation: CASSVQSDEKLFF. The full variable domain, in which reference TRBV5-1 and TRBJ1-4 provide the parts outside the CDR3, is KAGVTQTPRYLIKTRGQQVTLSCSPISGHRSVSWYQQTPGQGLQFLFEYFSETQRNKGNFPGRFSGRQFSNSRSEMNVSTLELGDSALYLCASSVQSDEKLFFGSGTQLSVL.

The chain combines TRBV27 with TRBJ1-5; possible D gene TRBD1, 5 bases. The CDR3 extends over 13 amino acids. Germline V lookup: CDR1 MNHEY, CDR2 SMNVEV (reference sequence). The germline V and J ends were trimmed by 2 bases and 4 bases, with 6 bases remaining between them. As DNA, the CDR3 is TGTGCCAGCAGTTTAGGGGCGAATCAGCCCCAGCATTTT. This gives the protein CASSLGANQPQHF.

The chain couples TRBV7-3 to TRBJ2-7, with D perhaps matching TRBD2 (6 bases). Trimming left V 1 base short and J 6 bases short, with 10 bases between. CDR1 is SGHTA and CDR2 is FQGTGA in the germline V gene. CDR3 size: 13 residues. CDR3 sequence reads: CASSLRRGFEQYF. The CDR3 DNA is TGTGCCAGCAGCTTAAGACGGGGGTTCGAGCAGTACTTC.

This clone has a single count. This chain uses TRBV6-6 with TRBJ1-3; 7 bases agree with TRBD1. Germline V gene data show CDR1 as MNHNY and CDR2 as SVGAGI (reference sequence). The CDR3 has 14 residues. The V and J ends lost 6 bases and 4 bases, in that order; junction bases with no gene match: 6. The DNA for the CDR3 is TGTGCCAGCAGGAAGGGGGCGACCGGAAACACCATATATTTT. Encoded protein: CASRKGATGNTIYF.

This clone was picked up a small number of times. The CDR3: CASSLSLLPPGANVLTF. The CDR3 DNA reads as TGCGCCAGCAGCTTGAGCTTACTCCCACCTGGGGCCAACGTCCTGACTTTC. The chain has TRBV5-1 and TRBJ2-6; no firm D call. Germline loops: CDR1 SGHRS, CDR2 YFSETQ. This CDR3 comprises 17 residues. Trimming shortened V by 1 base and J by 2 bases, and 13 bases separated the two germline ends. Combining the CDR3 with reference TRBV5-1 and TRBJ2-6 gives the whole variable domain KAGVTQTPRYLIKTRGQQVTLSCSPISGHRSVSWYQQTPGQGLQFLFEYFSETQRNKGNFPGRFSGRQFSNSRSEMNVSTLELGDSALYLCASSLSLLPPGANVLTFGAGSRLTVL.

The rearrangement joins TRBV7-2 to TRBJ2-3; the match to TRBD2 covers 13 bases. The CDR3 is made up of 16 amino acids. Germline V gene data show CDR1 as SGHTA and CDR2 as FQGNSA. The J segment lost 6 bases and the V segment lost 3 bases, leaving 6 bases of the junction unmatched. This chain's CDR3 is CASSFGLAGVRDTQYF. In DNA, the CDR3 is TGTGCCAGCAGCTTTGGACTAGCGGGAGTGAGGGATACGCAGTATTTT.

The rearrangement links TRBV27 to TRBJ2-5; 11 nucleotides match TRBD1. The CDR3 spans 16 residues. Per the germline V gene, CDR1 is MNHEY and CDR2 is SMNVEV (reference sequence). The ends lost 4 bases at V and 1 base at J; junction bases unmatched: 5. Written as DNA, the CDR3 is TGTGCCAGCAGTTCTATGGGACAGGGGGGCCAAGAGACCCAGTACTTC. Amino acids: CASSSMGQGGQETQYF.

The V call is TRBV28, the J call TRBJ1-6; D is unclear. The V and J ends lost 2 bases and 10 bases respectively, with 6 bases between them. Germline V gene sequence: CDR1 MDHEN, CDR2 SYDVKM. This CDR3 is 12 amino acids long. CDR3 sequence reads: CASSLLISPLHF. The CDR3 DNA sequence: TGTGCCAGCAGTTTACTAATCTCACCCCTCCACTTT.

This chain uses TRBV12-3 or TRBV12-4 with TRBJ2-7; 7 bases agree with TRBD1. CDR3 length: 13 residues. J was trimmed by 3 bases and V by 5 bases; bases with no gene match: 4. The CDR3 here is CASSPGQLYEQYF. CDR3 DNA: TGTGCCAGCAGTCCGGGACAGCTCTACGAGCAGTACTTC.